One and the same sample provided the 2 T cell receptor beta chains below, sequenced in a study of response to subunit inactivated influenza vaccine. TCRdb re-called the RT-PCR reads through MiXCR, storing one row per CDR3 protein. The data hold more than 450,000 distinct CDR3 sequences, with 12% observed a single time. Sequenced material: PBMCs from blood, taken on the day of vaccination. The receptors derive from a man over 45 who received an inactivated influenza vaccine.

The chain has TRBV11-2 and TRBJ2-3; no definite D call. In germline, CDR1 is SGHAT, CDR2 FQNNGV. V lost 5 bases, J lost 2 bases, and 11 bases lay in between. The CDR3 extends over 14 amino acids. The CDR3 is CASSRLLLTDTQYF. Here the CDR3 DNA reads TGTGCCAGCAGCCGATTATTACTCACAGATACGCAGTATTTT.

The chain couples TRBV20-1 to TRBJ2-1; 12 bases align to TRBD2. The CDR3 totals 15 residues. V shed 1 base and J 10 bases; nucleotides not matched to a gene: 8. The germline CDR1 and CDR2 sequences are DFQATT and SNEGSKA (reference sequence). CDR3 nucleotides: TGCAGTGCTAGAGTCGGCCTAGCGGGGGGGCCCGAGCAGTTCTTC. Translated: CSARVGLAGGPEQFF.